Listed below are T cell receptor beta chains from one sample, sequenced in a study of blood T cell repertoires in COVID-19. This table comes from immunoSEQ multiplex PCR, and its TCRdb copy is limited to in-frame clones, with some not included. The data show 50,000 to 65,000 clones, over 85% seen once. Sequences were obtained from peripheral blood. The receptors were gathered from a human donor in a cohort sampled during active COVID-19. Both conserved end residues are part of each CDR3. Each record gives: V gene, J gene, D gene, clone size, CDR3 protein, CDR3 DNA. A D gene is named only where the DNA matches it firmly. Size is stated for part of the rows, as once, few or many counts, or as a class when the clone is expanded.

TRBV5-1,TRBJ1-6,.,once,CASSMDLPGSYNSPLHF,TGCGCCAGCAGCATGGATCTGCCCGGCTCCTATAATTCACCCCTCCACTTT
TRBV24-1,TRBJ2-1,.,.,CATADSSYNEQFF,TGTGCCACCGCGGACAGTTCCTACAATGAGCAGTTCTTC
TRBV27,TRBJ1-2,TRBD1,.,CASGLTGAYGYTF,TGTGCCAGCGGCTTGACAGGGGCCTATGGCTACACCTTC
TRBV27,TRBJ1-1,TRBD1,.,CASSFLQGGSLASEAFF,TGTGCCAGCAGTTTTTTACAGGGGGGCTCCTTGGCTTCTGAAGCTTTCTTT
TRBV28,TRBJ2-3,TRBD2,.,CASTPWAGRGPDTQYF,TGTGCCAGCACCCCCTGGGCAGGGAGGGGCCCAGATACGCAGTATTTT
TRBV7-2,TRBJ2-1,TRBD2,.,CASSLRSSGFRDEQFF,TGTGCCAGCAGCTTACGTTCTAGCGGTTTTAGGGATGAGCAGTTCTTC
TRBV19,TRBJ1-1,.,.,CASSIAGTEAFF,TGTGCCAGTAGTATAGCGGGCACTGAAGCTTTCTTT
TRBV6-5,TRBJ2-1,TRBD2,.,CASSYSGAGAENEQFF,TGTGCCAGCAGTTACTCGGGAGCGGGAGCTGAAAATGAGCAGTTCTTC
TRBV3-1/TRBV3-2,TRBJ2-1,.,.,CASTGGGHPPEEQFF,TGTGCCAGCACAGGCGGGGGACACCCCCCGGAGGAGCAGTTCTTC
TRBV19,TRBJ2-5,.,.,CATKGVEAVETQYF,TGTGCCACCAAGGGGGTTGAGGCAGTAGAGACCCAGTACTTC
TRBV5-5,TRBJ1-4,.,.,CASSSEAYSNNEKLFF,TGTGCCAGCAGCTCGGAAGCCTACAGCAATAATGAAAAACTGTTTTTT
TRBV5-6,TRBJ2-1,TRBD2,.,CASSAGFSGYNEQFF,TGTGCCAGCAGCGCGGGATTTAGCGGGTACAATGAGCAGTTCTTC
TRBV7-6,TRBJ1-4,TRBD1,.,CASSLETGGMGNEKLFF,TGTGCCAGCAGCTTAGAGACAGGGGGCATGGGTAATGAAAAACTGTTTTTT
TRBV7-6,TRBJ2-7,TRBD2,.,CASSFGTSADEQYF,TGTGCCAGCAGCTTTGGGACTAGCGCGGACGAGCAGTACTTC
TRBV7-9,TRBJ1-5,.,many,CASSLGGYQPQHF,TGTGCCAGCAGCTTGGGGGGATATCAGCCCCAGCATTTT
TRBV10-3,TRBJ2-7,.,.,CAISNGYEQYF,TGTGCCATCTCGAACGGCTACGAGCAGTACTTC
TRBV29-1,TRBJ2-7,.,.,CSVNGARPFRNEQYF,TGCAGCGTTAATGGGGCCAGGCCGTTCCGGAACGAGCAGTACTTC
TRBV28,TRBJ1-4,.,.,CASRLQGLGKLFF,TGTGCCAGCAGACTTCAGGGGTTGGGAAAACTGTTTTTT
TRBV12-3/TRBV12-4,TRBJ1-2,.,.,CAIYRGFGYGYTF,TGTGCCATCTACCGGGGATTTGGCTATGGCTACACCTTC
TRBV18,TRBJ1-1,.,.,CASSPRGGAEAFF,TGTGCCAGCTCACCTCGCGGGGGCGCTGAAGCTTTCTTT
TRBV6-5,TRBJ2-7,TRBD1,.,CASSYSTGPPYEQYF,TGTGCCAGCAGTTACTCGACAGGGCCCCCCTACGAGCAGTACTTC
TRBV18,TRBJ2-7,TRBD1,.,CASSPSGTGGRQYF,TGTGCCAGCTCACCCTCCGGGACAGGGGGTCGGCAGTACTTC
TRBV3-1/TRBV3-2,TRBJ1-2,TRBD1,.,CASSHGTASNYGYTF,TGTGCCAGCAGCCATGGGACAGCCTCTAACTATGGCTACACCTTC
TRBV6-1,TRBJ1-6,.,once,CASSEFGRGSSYNSPLHF,TGTGCCAGCAGTGAATTCGGTAGAGGAAGCTCCTATAATTCACCCCTCCACTTT
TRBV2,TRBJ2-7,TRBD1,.,CASIPDRAASVEQYF,TGTGCCAGCATTCCGGACAGGGCAGCGTCAGTCGAGCAGTACTTC
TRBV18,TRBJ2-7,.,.,CASSRQQGSNEQYF,TGTGCCAGCTCACGACAACAGGGTTCCAACGAGCAGTACTTC
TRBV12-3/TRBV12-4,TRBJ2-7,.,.,CASSLGLGYEQYF,TGTGCCAGCAGTTTGGGACTTGGCTACGAGCAGTACTTC
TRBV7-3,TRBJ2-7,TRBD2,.,CASSDGTSGFYEQYF,TGTGCCAGCAGCGACGGGACTAGCGGATTCTACGAGCAGTACTTC
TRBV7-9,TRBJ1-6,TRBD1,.,CAFDRDRDSPLHF,TGTGCCTTTGACCGGGACAGGGACTCACCCCTCCACTTT
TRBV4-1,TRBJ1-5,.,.,CASSQEGGAVNQPQHF,TGCGCCAGCAGCCAAGAGGGGGGGGCAGTCAATCAGCCCCAGCATTTT
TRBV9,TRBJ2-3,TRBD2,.,CASSDGLAGFSTDTQYF,TGTGCCAGCAGCGACGGACTAGCGGGATTTAGCACAGATACGCAGTATTTT
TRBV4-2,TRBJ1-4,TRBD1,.,CASTRTGGSEKLFF,TGTGCCAGCACTCGTACAGGGGGCTCTGAAAAACTGTTTTTT
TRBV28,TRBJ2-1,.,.,CASMTSGGKDEQFF,TGTGCCAGCATGACTAGTGGGGGGAAGGATGAGCAGTTCTTC
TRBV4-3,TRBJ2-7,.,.,CASSQDHIREPSPGPEQYF,TGCGCCAGCAGCCAAGATCATATTCGGGAACCATCACCTGGTCCCGAGCAGTACTTC
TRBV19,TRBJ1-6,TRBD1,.,CASRWDSSYNSPLHF,TGTGCCAGTAGATGGGACAGCTCCTATAATTCACCCCTCCACTTT
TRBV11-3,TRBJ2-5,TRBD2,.,CASSLSGQETQYF,TGTGCCAGCAGCCTTAGCGGGCAAGAGACCCAGTACTTC
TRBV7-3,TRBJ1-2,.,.,CASSPAQDYGYTF,TGTGCCAGCAGCCCCGCGCAGGACTATGGCTACACCTTC
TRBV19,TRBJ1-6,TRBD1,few,CASSTGGFVNSPLHF,TGTGCCAGTAGTACAGGGGGGTTTGTGAATTCACCCCTCCACTTT
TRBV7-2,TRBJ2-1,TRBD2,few,CASRRTSDLYSYNEQFF,TGTGCCAGCAGACGTACTAGCGACCTTTACTCCTACAATGAGCAGTTCTTC
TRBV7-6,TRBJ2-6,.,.,CASSWTGVAGANVLTF,TGTGCCAGCAGCTGGACGGGGGTCGCCGGGGCCAACGTCCTGACTTTC
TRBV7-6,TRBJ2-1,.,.,CASGETGVYNEQFF,TGTGCCAGCGGTGAGACAGGCGTATACAATGAGCAGTTCTTC
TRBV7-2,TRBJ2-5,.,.,CASIPRPTPGETQYF,TGTGCCAGCATCCCAAGGCCCACCCCAGGGGAGACCCAGTACTTC
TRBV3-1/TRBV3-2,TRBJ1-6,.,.,CASSLSYSPLHF,TGTGCCAGCAGCCTTTCCTATTCACCCCTCCACTTT
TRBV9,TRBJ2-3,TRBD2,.,CASSPSGRDTDTQYF,TGTGCCAGCAGCCCTAGCGGGAGAGACACAGATACGCAGTATTTT
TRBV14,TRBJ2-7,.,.,CASSQASGGRHEQYF,TGTGCCAGCAGCCAAGCTTCAGGGGGGAGACACGAGCAGTACTTC